This TCR beta chain was identified in a study of shared T cell receptors in the human thymus. Generated by immunoSEQ multiplex PCR, the TCRdb table keeps only in-frame clones and is missing some. The sample gives around 730,000 clones, around 85% of which show up once; approximately 0.01% is in the top ten. The CDR3 is made up of 14 amino acids. Trimming left V 6 bases short and J 1 base short, with 13 bases between. Germline CDR1 and CDR2: SGHRS and YFSETQ. The sample also formed part of further work on human thymus T cells. As that report states: Those donating were healthy Finnish infants in corrective surgery for congenital heart defects. Thymus tissue was removed during corrective cardiac surgery. Unrelated individuals were reported by related research to share highly overlapping thymic repertoires.

The chain employs TRBV5-1 and TRBJ1-1; the D gene is possibly TRBD1 (5 bases). Input material: thymocytes. This receptor was identified in a girl under three years old with a congenital heart defect. This CDR3 is CASKGPGGNTEAFF. CDR3 nucleotides: TGCGCCAGCAAAGGACCGGGGGGGAACACTGAAGCTTTCTTT.